This section outlines one TCR beta chain sequence together with its context. The record originates from a study of cytomegalovirus exposure and HLA in healthy donors. The PCR made use of 60 Vbeta and 13 Jbeta primers. Sequencing was performed with immunoSEQ multiplex PCR; in TCRdb, only in-frame clones are kept and a portion is missing. The table lists around 130,000 clones, about four fifths of them singletons. The CDR3 loop spans 14 amino acids. Unmatched junction bases numbered 10, after V lost 5 bases and J lost 8 bases. Per germline, CDR1 SGHRS and CDR2 YFSETQ. The clonotype originates from a man aged 25-45 years in good health and CMV-seronegative. V gene TRBV5-1 combines with J gene TRBJ1-2; TRBD1 matches 9 bases. Source material: PBMCs. The CDR3 sequence is CASSSRTGGEGYTF. The CDR3 DNA reads TGCGCCAGCAGTTCTCGCACAGGGGGCGAGGGCTACACCTTC.